Below, 9 T cell receptor beta chains from the same sample are listed, as sequenced in a study of blood T cells in healthy people across ages. The second PCR ran about 6 to 11 cycles with a sample-barcoded 5' primer and J-beta primers. TCRdb analysed the 5' RACE reads with MiXCR anew, one entry per CDR3 protein. The sample consists of 1.6 million or so distinct CDR3 sequences, almost 35% of them appearing once. The specimen was blood. These receptors were obtained from a woman in her twenties or thirties in good health.

This clonotype was counted between two and nine times. The chain has TRBV4-1 and TRBJ2-2, with 11 bases that match TRBD2. Losses at the gene ends were 5 bases for V and 5 bases for J; bases not matched to a gene: 4. In germline, CDR1 is MGHRA, CDR2 YSYEKL. CDR3 length equals 15 residues. The CDR3 spells CASSAGTSGTGELFF. The CDR3 DNA is TGCGCCAGCAGCGCAGGGACTAGCGGAACCGGGGAGCTGTTTTTT.

The chain employs TRBV5-1 and TRBJ1-1; no clear D. Germline V gene sequence: CDR1 SGHRS, CDR2 YFSETQ. This CDR3 has 15 amino acids. The V end was cut by 5 bases, the J end by 0 bases, with 14 bases between. The CDR3, as DNA: TGCGCCAGCAGGAATGGAGGACGTATGAACACTGAAGCTTTCTTT. Amino acid sequence: CASRNGGRMNTEAFF.

This clonotype was counted a few times. The J gene is TRBJ2-1, the V gene TRBV6-1; 16 bases map to TRBD2. The CDR3 runs 14 residues. J was trimmed by 11 bases and V by 10 bases; bases with no gene match: 8. Germline lookup yields CDR1 MNHNS and CDR2 SASEGT. The chain's CDR3 is CATAGLAGGLKQFF. CDR3 coding DNA: TGTGCCACTGCGGGACTAGCGGGGGGGCTTAAGCAGTTCTTC.

The V and J genes are TRBV11-2 and TRBJ2-6; 13 bases align to TRBD2. V lost 6 bases, J lost 4 bases, and 18 bases stayed unmatched. The CDR3 totals 21 residues. From germline, CDR1 is SGHAT and CDR2 FQNNGV. CDR3 DNA sequence: TGTGCCAGCAGACCCAATCCCCGGACTAGCGGGAGTGTCCTGGGGGCCAACGTCCTGACTTTC. Its translation: CASRPNPRTSGSVLGANVLTF.

V gene TRBV30 combines with J gene TRBJ2-2, with D unclear. Germline loops: CDR1 GTSNPN, CDR2 SVGIG (reference sequence). V lost 3 bases and J lost 4, with 9 bases in between. The CDR3 spans 13 residues. The CDR3 is CAWRKRSTGELFF. The CDR3 nucleotides read TGTGCCTGGAGAAAAAGAAGCACCGGGGAGCTGTTTTTT. Full variable domain (rest looked up from reference TRBV30 and TRBJ2-2): SQTIHQWPATLVQPVGSPLSLECTVEGTSNPNLYWYRQAAGRGLQLLFYSVGIGQISSEVPQNLSASRPQDRQFILSSKKLLLSDSGFYLCAWRKRSTGELFFGEGSRLTVL.

This clonotype has ten or more counts. This chain connects TRBV6-1 to TRBJ1-2; unclear D gene. The CDR3 is made up of 12 amino acids. V was clipped by 3 bases and J by 4 bases, with 6 bases between them. Germline-derived CDR1 and CDR2 are MNHNS and SASEGT. In nucleotides, the CDR3 is TGTGCCAGCAGTGACAGGACCTATGGCTACACCTTC. Translating gives CASSDRTYGYTF.

The CDR3 DNA reads as TGTGCCAGCATCCCCGATGGGGCTGGAAACACCATATATTTT. Translation gives CASIPDGAGNTIYF. The chain is built from TRBV7-9 and TRBJ1-3; no clear D gene. CDR1 and CDR2 (germline): SEHNR, FQNEAQ (reference sequence). The V gene lost 7 bases and the J gene lost 2 bases, with 12 bases spanning the gap. CDR3 size: 14 residues.

This clonotype was seen a few times. The chain employs TRBV6-5 and TRBJ2-1; D gene ambiguous. Germline-derived CDR1 and CDR2 are MNHEY and SVGAGI. Trimming removed 2 bases from V and 6 bases from J, with 8 bases in between. The CDR3 runs to 13 residues. The CDR3, as DNA: TGTGCCAGCAGTTACCTTAATGGCAATGAGCAGTTCTTC. Its translation: CASSYLNGNEQFF.

The chain joins TRBV7-8 to TRBJ1-1; 12 nucleotides match TRBD1. CDR3 size: 18 residues. Germline trimming cut 7 bases from V and 1 base from J; bases unmatched to any gene: 13. Germline V gene lookup returns CDR1 SGHVS and CDR2 FQNEAQ. The CDR3 sequence is CASNHRDRGLFENTEAFF. In DNA form, the CDR3 reads TGTGCCAGCAACCACCGGGACAGGGGGCTGTTTGAGAACACTGAAGCTTTCTTT.